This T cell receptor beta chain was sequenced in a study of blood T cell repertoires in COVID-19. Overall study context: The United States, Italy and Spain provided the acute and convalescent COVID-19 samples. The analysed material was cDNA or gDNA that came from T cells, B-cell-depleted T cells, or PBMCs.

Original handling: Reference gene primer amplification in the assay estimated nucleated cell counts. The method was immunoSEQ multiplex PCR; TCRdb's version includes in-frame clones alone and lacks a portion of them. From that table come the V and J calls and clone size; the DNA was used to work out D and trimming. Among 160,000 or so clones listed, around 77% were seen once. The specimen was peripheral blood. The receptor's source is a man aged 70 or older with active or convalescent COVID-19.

DNA of the CDR3: TGTGCCAGCAGCCCGACAGGGGGGCCTTCTGGCTACACCTTC. Amino acids: CASSPTGGPSGYTF. The chain carries TRBV6-2 or TRBV6-3 and TRBJ1-2; 9 bases fit TRBD1. The CDR3 contains 14 residues. Germline CDR1 and CDR2: MNHEY and SVGEGT. J lost 7 bases, V lost 6 bases, and 9 bases had no gene match.